A selection of T cell receptor beta chains follows, all from one sample in a study of T cells in tumors after PD-1 blockade. Only in-frame clones appear in the TCRdb table, and some are missing; sequencing was by immunoSEQ multiplex PCR. The sample shows approximately 59,000 clones, roughly 75% of them seen only once. This material consisted of PBMCs, taken before anti-PD-1 treatment. The receptors were sampled from a human donor with basal cell carcinoma. Both conserved end residues are part of each CDR3. The D gene is left open where the match is weak. For some rows the clone size is stated as once, few or many, or as a class when expanded; others skip it.

v_gene	j_gene	d_gene	abundance	CDR3nt	CDR3aa
TRBV13	TRBJ2-7	NA	NA	TGTGCCAGCAGCTTCCGGTCAGGGATCAACGAGCAGTACTTC	CASSFRSGINEQYF
TRBV5-1	TRBJ1-4	NA	NA	TGCGCCAGCAGCTTGGGAGGTCGCGGAGGGGAAAAACTGTTTTTT	CASSLGGRGGEKLFF
TRBV18	TRBJ1-4	NA	NA	TGTGCCAGCTCACCACCGGCCCGGGTAGGGGAAAAACTGTTTTTT	CASSPPARVGEKLFF
TRBV9	TRBJ2-1	NA	NA	TGTGCCAGCAGCTTACGGACAGCAAACAATGAGCAGTTCTTC	CASSLRTANNEQFF
TRBV6-5	TRBJ1-6	TRBD1	NA	TGTGCCAGCAGGGACGGGACAGGGGGAGATTCACCCCTCCACTTT	CASRDGTGGDSPLHF
TRBV5-4	TRBJ2-4	TRBD1	NA	TGTGCCAGCAGCCCAGGGGGTCTAACCAAAAACATTCAGTACTTC	CASSPGGLTKNIQYF
TRBV27	TRBJ1-6	NA	few	TGTGCCAGCAGTTTCGACAGTCATTCACCCCTCCACTTT	CASSFDSHSPLHF
TRBV30	TRBJ1-5	TRBD1	large	TGTGCCTGGAGTGAGGGACAGGAGAATCAGCCCCAGCATTTT	CAWSEGQENQPQHF
TRBV19	TRBJ1-5	TRBD1	NA	TGTGCCAGTAGTACAAGGACAGGGGTTAATCAGCCCCAGCATTTT	CASSTRTGVNQPQHF
TRBV29-1	TRBJ2-7	NA	NA	TGCAGCGTTGAAGCGGAGAGTGGGGGAGTCTCCTACGAGCAGTACTTC	CSVEAESGGVSYEQYF
TRBV2	TRBJ2-7	NA	few	TGTGCCAGCAGGGACAGATACGAGCAGTACTTC	CASRDRYEQYF
TRBV6-1	TRBJ1-1	NA	NA	TGTGCCAGCAGTGAAATTTGGGGTACGAACACTGAAGCTTTCTTT	CASSEIWGTNTEAFF
TRBV18	TRBJ2-1	TRBD2	NA	TGTGCCAGCTCACCACCCAGGGAGGGTGAGCAGTTCTTC	CASSPPREGEQFF
TRBV14	TRBJ2-1	TRBD2	NA	TGTGCCAGCAGCCAAGCGGGACTAGCGGGACGGGGTGAGCAGTTCTTC	CASSQAGLAGRGEQFF
TRBV2	TRBJ1-5	TRBD1	once	TGTGCCAGCAGCCGAGACAGGGTAAACAATCAGCCCCAGCATTTT	CASSRDRVNNQPQHF
TRBV6-6	TRBJ1-4	TRBD1	NA	TGTGCCAGCAGCTTCGATTTCCAGGGGGCGGCTTCAACCTCTGAAAAACTGTTTTTT	CASSFDFQGAASTSEKLFF